Listed below are T cell receptor beta chains from one sample, sequenced in a study of blood T cell repertoires in COVID-19. Method: immunoSEQ multiplex PCR; TCRdb's copy keeps in-frame clones and lacks some. The sample shows more than 90,000 clones, 85% to 95% of them seen only once. Sequencing used peripheral blood. These receptors all come from a man aged 45 to 65 with active COVID-19. CDR3s include the opening cysteine and the closing phenylalanine or tryptophan. A D gene is named only where the DNA matches it firmly. Clone sizes are given selectively: once, few, many, or a class where the clone is expanded.

J: TRBJ1-1; D: NA; V: TRBV30; size: few; CDR3: CAWSVQGNTEAFF; DNA: TGTGCCTGGAGTGTACAGGGGAACACTGAAGCTTTCTTT
J: TRBJ2-2; D: NA; V: TRBV7-3; size: NA; CDR3: CASSPIGGNAGELFF; DNA: TGTGCCAGCAGCCCAATAGGGGGTAATGCCGGGGAGCTGTTTTTT
J: TRBJ2-6; D: NA; V: TRBV27; size: NA; CDR3: CASSLSMGASGANVLTF; DNA: TGTGCCAGCAGTTTATCGATGGGGGCGTCTGGGGCCAACGTCCTGACTTTC
J: TRBJ1-5; D: TRBD1; V: TRBV4-1; size: NA; CDR3: CASSQDPGRTGDQPQHF; DNA: TGCGCCAGCAGCCAAGATCCAGGAAGGACAGGGGATCAGCCCCAGCATTTT
J: TRBJ2-7; D: NA; V: TRBV28; size: NA; CDR3: CASSLGRFLEQYF; DNA: TGTGCCAGCAGTTTAGGCAGGTTTCTCGAGCAGTACTTC
J: TRBJ1-2; D: TRBD1; V: TRBV7-9; size: NA; CDR3: CASSAWDRDYGYTF; DNA: TGTGCCAGCAGCGCCTGGGACAGGGACTATGGCTACACCTTC
J: TRBJ2-2; D: NA; V: TRBV28; size: NA; CDR3: CASSLWEPGLPQELFF; DNA: TGTGCCAGCAGTTTATGGGAACCGGGACTTCCCCAGGAGCTGTTTTTT
J: TRBJ2-7; D: NA; V: TRBV27; size: NA; CDR3: CASSFDSVHEQYF; DNA: TGTGCCAGCAGTTTCGACAGCGTTCACGAGCAGTACTTC
J: TRBJ2-5; D: NA; V: TRBV27; size: NA; CDR3: CASSLRARETQYF; DNA: TGTGCCAGCAGTTTGAGGGCCAGGGAGACCCAGTACTTC
J: TRBJ1-2; D: NA; V: TRBV7-2; size: NA; CDR3: CASSLNSQGINYGYTF; DNA: TGTGCCAGCAGCTTAAACTCCCAGGGGATTAACTATGGCTACACCTTC
J: TRBJ2-7; D: NA; V: TRBV21-1; size: NA; CDR3: CASSKGDRDYEQYF; DNA: TGTGCCAGCAGCAAAGGGGACAGGGACTACGAGCAGTACTTC
J: TRBJ2-1; D: TRBD2; V: TRBV19; size: NA; CDR3: CASSRSGTRSVYNEQFF; DNA: TGTGCCAGTAGTCGTAGCGGGACCCGATCCGTCTACAATGAGCAGTTCTTC
J: TRBJ1-3; D: NA; V: TRBV9; size: NA; CDR3: CASSPRDTGFAIYF; DNA: TGTGCCAGCAGCCCCCGGGACACAGGGTTCGCCATATATTTT
J: TRBJ2-3; D: NA; V: TRBV9; size: NA; CDR3: CASSVTGRSTDTQYF; DNA: TGTGCCAGCAGCGTGACAGGAAGGTCCACAGATACGCAGTATTTT